This T cell receptor beta chain was sequenced for a study of shared clonotypes between healthy human individuals (dated by TCRdb to 2020 to 2021). With respect to the entire study: The cohort included a few men and two women between 18 and 49 years of age. To estimate repertoire size and how much clonotype sharing occurs between individuals, the study deeply sequenced the blood TCR repertoires of five healthy adults. Each donor's leukapheresis produced roughly between roughly 0.85 and 10 billion PBMCs. For each donor, CD4 naive and CD4 memory were each run on three plates, CD8 naive on two plates, and CD8 memory on one plate. Libraries were prepared and TCR repertoires were sequenced by different laboratories using diverse techniques, in order to increase sequencing depth and limit assay-specific biases. Broad study findings and their caveats: Based on pairwise subsampling, the degree of clonotype sharing among donors was expected to be affected by sequencing depth. Sharing across a handful of donors was observed for 5% to 6.5% of naive CD4, over 3% of naive CD8, about 2.3% of memory CD4, and about 0.39% of memory CD8 clonotypes. Only blood was sampled, and tissue TCR repertoires likely differ from those in blood. Estimated clonotype richness was generally larger for naive than for memory subsets. Clonotypes shared by all four sorted-subset donors showed higher generation probabilities than non-shared clonotypes. Even with the large sequencing depth, rarefaction of the sorted-subset datasets indicated that sequencing was incomplete. The genetic and exposure-history diversity represented was limited by the small number of donors.

Cut back by 1 base and 2 bases, the V and J ends lie 12 bases apart. Based on the germline V gene, the CDR1 and CDR2 sequences are SGHTA and FQGNSA. The CDR3 has 16 amino acids, counting the end cysteine and phenylalanine. Of the read, only the CDR3 DNA is kept; its 48 bases are in frame from base 1. Healthy HIV-negative adults with no recently reported acute infections or vaccinations were included as donors. Only Caucasian adults living in Nashville, Tennessee, USA were represented among the donors. Magnetic negative selection was used to enrich CD4+ T cells, after which naive cells were positively selected on CD45RA and the negative fraction became the memory subset. Blood was collected by leukapheresis, and PBMCs were isolated by Ficoll-Histopaque density gradient centrifugation and then cryopreserved in liquid nitrogen vapor phase. Analytical flow cytometry was used to check the purity and quantity of every magnetically sorted T cell population. Each sorted fraction had its genomic DNA isolated and then quantified by UV absorbance on a Nanodrop 2000c.

Using the deep immunoSEQ assay, TCR CDR3 regions were amplified from genomic DNA by multiplex PCR. Extracted genomic DNA from each cell subset was spread evenly across all wells of several immunoSEQ 96-well plates, with each plate serving as a replicate. For sorted subsets, roughly 200 ng of genomic DNA, equivalent to 30,000 or so T cell genomes, went into each replicate PCR. The purified libraries were quantified using a Qubit 3.0 fluorometer, sized with a Bioanalyzer 2100, and then quantified again using the KAPA Library Quantification kit. Each immunoSEQ 96-well plate was sequenced on its own single-read 150-cycle Illumina NextSeq 550 flow cell. Per the source publication's procedure: The immunoSEQ output contained only junctional sequences without quality scores, so filtering could not match that applied to full-length reads. To assign V/J genes and CDR3, sequences were annotated using PyIR, a Python wrapper for IgBLAST v1.9, with IMGT germline references. Any read was removed if the V/J assignment was weak (E-value above 1e-6), the CDR3 was missing, or the read contained stop codons, out-of-frame junctions, or ambiguous translated residues. V3J clonotypes were defined by identical inferred V gene, J gene, and CDR3 amino acid sequence. Percentage overlap between repertoires was calculated by dividing the number of shared unique clonotypes by the size of the smaller repertoire. Richness of each repertoire was evaluated using RTK rarefaction, the Chao1 estimator, and Recon v2.1 estimates of unobserved clonotypes. OLGA was used to compute generation probabilities for all TCRbeta clonotypes that the gDNA method yielded from a handful of donors. TCRdb retrieved this table from immuneACCESS and kept in-frame rearrangements only. Not all clones are present; in checked studies, unresolved V genes account for under half, and no reason is known for the remainder. D and trimming were read from the DNA, whereas the V and J calls and clone size are those reported in that table. This sample lists under 2,500,000 clones; almost 96% were detected once. The top ten hold roughly 0.13% of the sample.

Concerning this clone: Its recognized antigen is unknown. Base qualities are not provided; no much larger clone lies one nucleotide away.

The chain couples TRBV7-2 to TRBJ2-1; the D segment might be TRBD1 or TRBD2, since each matches 6 bases. This receptor was identified in a man between 18 and 35 years old in good health. The specimen was naive CD4+ T cells sorted from blood. The meaning of the sample's cell subset or site label: CD45RA+ positively selected. The bases are TGTGCCAGCAGCTTAGGCGGGACAAGACCCTACAATGAGCAGTTCTTC. The encoded protein is CASSLGGTRPYNEQFF.